This T cell receptor beta chain was identified in a study of blood T cell repertoires in COVID-19. Study at large: Whether acute or convalescent, the COVID-19 samples came from the United States, Italy and Spain. Sample material is recorded as cDNA or gDNA derived from T cells, B-cell-depleted T cells, or PBMCs.

As handled by the study authors: Counts of nucleated cells, estimated from reference gene primer amplification, were obtained. Method: immunoSEQ multiplex PCR; TCRdb's copy keeps in-frame clones and lacks some. Clonal size and the V and J genes are those of that table, whereas D and trimming came from the DNA. The sample has approximately 250,000 clones, about 87% seen once. Trimming took 1 base from V and 11 from J, leaving 9 bases between them. This CDR3 contains 12 residues. CDR1 and CDR2 from the germline V gene are SGHDN and FVKESK. V gene TRBV14 combines with J gene TRBJ2-1; TRBD1 might be the D (6 bases). The sequencing input was peripheral blood. The sequence came from a human donor in a cohort sampled during active COVID-19. CDR3 region: CASSQVGTKQFF. DNA of the CDR3: TGTGCCAGCAGCCAAGTAGGGACAAAGCAGTTCTTC.